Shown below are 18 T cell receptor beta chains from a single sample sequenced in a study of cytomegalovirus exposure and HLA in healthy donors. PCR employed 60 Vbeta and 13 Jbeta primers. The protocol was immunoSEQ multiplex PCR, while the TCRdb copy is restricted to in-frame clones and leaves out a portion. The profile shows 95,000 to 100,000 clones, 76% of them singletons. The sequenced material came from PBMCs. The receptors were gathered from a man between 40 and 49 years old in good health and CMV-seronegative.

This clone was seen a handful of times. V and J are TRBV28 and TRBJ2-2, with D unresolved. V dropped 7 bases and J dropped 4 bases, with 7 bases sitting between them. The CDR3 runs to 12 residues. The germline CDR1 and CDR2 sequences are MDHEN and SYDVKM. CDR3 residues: CASTSPTGELFF. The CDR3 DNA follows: TGTGCCAGCACCTCCCCCACCGGGGAGCTGTTTTTT.

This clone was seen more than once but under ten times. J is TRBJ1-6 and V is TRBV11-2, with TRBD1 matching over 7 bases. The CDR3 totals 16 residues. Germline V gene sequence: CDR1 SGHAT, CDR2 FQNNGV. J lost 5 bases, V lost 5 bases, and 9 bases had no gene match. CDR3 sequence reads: CASSPRTGFDNSPLHF. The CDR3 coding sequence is TGTGCCAGCAGCCCAAGGACAGGCTTCGATAATTCACCCCTCCACTTT.

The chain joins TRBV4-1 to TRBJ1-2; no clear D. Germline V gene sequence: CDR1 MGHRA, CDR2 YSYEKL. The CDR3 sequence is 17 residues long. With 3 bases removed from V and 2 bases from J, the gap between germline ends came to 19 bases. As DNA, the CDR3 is TGCGCCAGCAGCCATCCGGCTCGAGGGCGGTTGAACTATGGCTACACCTTC. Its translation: CASSHPARGRLNYGYTF.

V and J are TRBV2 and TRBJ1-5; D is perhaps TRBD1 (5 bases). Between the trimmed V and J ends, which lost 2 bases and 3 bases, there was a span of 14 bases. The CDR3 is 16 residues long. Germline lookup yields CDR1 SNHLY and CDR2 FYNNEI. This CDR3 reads CASSEPLRQPNQPQHF. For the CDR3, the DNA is TGTGCCAGCAGTGAACCCCTACGACAGCCCAATCAGCCCCAGCATTTT.

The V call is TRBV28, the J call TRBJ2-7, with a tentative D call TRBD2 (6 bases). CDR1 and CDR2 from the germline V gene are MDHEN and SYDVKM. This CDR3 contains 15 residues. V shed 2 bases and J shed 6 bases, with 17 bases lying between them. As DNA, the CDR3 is TGTGCCAGCAGTTTAAACGTACCCGCCGGGGGCGAGCAGTACTTC. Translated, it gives CASSLNVPAGGEQYF.

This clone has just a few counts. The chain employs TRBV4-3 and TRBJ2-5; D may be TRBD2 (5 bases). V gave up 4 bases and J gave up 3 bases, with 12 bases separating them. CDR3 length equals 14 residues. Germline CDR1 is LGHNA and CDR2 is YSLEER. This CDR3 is CASSRGVAKETQYF. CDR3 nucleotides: TGCGCCAGCAGCCGGGGAGTAGCCAAAGAGACCCAGTACTTC.

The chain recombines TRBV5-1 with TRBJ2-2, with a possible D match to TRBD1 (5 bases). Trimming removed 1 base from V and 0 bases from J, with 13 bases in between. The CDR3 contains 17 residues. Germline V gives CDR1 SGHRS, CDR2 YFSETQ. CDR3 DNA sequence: TGCGCCAGCAGCTTGCTTCAGGGTACCTCGAACACCGGGGAGCTGTTTTTT. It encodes CASSLLQGTSNTGELFF.

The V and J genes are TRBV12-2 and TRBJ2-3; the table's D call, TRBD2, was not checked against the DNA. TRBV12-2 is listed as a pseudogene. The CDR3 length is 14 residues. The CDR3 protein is CASRLAGGPDTQYF. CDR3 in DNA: TGTGCAAGTCGCCTAGCGGGGGGGCCGGATACGCAGTATTTT.

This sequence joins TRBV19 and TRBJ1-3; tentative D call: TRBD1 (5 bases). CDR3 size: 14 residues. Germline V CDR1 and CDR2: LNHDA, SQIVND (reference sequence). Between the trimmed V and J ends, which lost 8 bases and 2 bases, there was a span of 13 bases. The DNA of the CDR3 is TGTGCCAGTGGCTTACCAGGGCCTGGAAACACCATATATTTT. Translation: CASGLPGPGNTIYF.

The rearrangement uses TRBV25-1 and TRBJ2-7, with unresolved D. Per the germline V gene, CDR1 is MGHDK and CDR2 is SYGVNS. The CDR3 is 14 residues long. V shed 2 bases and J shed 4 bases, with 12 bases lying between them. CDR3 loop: CASSETDSYYEQYF. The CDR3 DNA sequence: TGTGCCAGCAGTGAAACTGATAGCTATTACGAGCAGTACTTC.

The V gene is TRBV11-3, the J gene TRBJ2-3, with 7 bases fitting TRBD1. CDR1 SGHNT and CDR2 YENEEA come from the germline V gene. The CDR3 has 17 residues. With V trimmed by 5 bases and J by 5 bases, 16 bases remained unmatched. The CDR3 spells CASSGLRGQLPGDTQYF. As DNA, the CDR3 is TGTGCCAGCAGCGGATTAAGGGGACAGTTACCCGGAGATACGCAGTATTTT. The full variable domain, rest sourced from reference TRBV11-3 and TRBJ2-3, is EAGVVQSPRYKIIEKKQPVAFWCNPISGHNTLYWYLQNLGQGPELLIRYENEEAVDDSQLPKDRFSAERLKGVDSTLKIQPAELGDSAVYLCASSGLRGQLPGDTQYFGPGTRLTVL.

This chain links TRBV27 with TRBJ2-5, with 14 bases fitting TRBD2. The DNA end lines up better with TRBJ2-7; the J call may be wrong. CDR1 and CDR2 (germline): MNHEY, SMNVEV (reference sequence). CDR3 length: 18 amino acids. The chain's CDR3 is CASSLSGLAGASSYEQYF. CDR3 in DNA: TGTGCCAGCAGCCTTTCGGGACTAGCGGGGGCATCCTCCTACGAGCAGTACTTC.

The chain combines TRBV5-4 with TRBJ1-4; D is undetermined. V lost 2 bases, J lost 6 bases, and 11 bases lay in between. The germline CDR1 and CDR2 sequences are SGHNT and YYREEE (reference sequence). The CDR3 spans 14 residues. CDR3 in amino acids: CASSFTLRDEKLFF. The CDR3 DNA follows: TGTGCCAGCAGCTTTACCTTGAGGGATGAAAAACTGTTTTTT. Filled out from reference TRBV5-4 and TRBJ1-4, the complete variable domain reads ETGVTQSPTHLIKTRGQQVTLRCSSQSGHNTVSWYQQALGQGPQFIFQYYREEENGRGNFPPRFSGLQFPNYSSELNVNALELDDSALYLCASSFTLRDEKLFFGSGTQLSVL.

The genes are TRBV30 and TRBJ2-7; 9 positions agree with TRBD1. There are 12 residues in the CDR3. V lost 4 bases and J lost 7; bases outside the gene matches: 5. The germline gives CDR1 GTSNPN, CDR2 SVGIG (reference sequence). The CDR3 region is CAWTRQGEEQYF. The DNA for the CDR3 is TGTGCCTGGACTAGACAGGGGGAAGAGCAGTACTTC.

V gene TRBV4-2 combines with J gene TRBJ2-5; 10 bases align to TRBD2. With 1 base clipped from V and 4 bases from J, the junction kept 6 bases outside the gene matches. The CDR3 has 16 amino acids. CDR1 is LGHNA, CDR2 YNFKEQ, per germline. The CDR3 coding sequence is TGTGCCAGCAGCCAAGTTGATAGCGGGGGGCTAGAGACCCAGTACTTC. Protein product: CASSQVDSGGLETQYF.

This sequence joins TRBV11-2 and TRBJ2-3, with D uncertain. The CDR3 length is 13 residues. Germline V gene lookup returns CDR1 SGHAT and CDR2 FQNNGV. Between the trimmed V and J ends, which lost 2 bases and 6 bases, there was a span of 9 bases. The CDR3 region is CASSLSREDTQYF. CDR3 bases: TGTGCCAGCAGCTTATCTCGTGAGGATACGCAGTATTTT.

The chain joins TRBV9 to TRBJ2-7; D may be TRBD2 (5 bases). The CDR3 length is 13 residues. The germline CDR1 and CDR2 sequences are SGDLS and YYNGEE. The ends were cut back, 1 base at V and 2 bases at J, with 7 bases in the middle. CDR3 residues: CASSVRDPYEQYF. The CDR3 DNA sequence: TGTGCCAGCAGCGTACGGGATCCCTACGAGCAGTACTTC. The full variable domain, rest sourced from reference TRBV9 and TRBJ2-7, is DSGVTQTPKHLITATGQRVTLRCSPRSGDLSVYWYQQSLDQGLQFLIQYYNGEERAKGNILERFSAQQFPDLHSELNLSSLELGDSALYFCASSVRDPYEQYFGPGTRLTVT.

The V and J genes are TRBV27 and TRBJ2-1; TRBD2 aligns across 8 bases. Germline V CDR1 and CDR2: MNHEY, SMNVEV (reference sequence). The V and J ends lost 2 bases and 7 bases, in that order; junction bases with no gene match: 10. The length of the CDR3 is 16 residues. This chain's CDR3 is CASSLAAGTRGNEQFF. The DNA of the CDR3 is TGTGCCAGCAGTTTAGCGGCCGGGACTAGAGGGAATGAGCAGTTCTTC.